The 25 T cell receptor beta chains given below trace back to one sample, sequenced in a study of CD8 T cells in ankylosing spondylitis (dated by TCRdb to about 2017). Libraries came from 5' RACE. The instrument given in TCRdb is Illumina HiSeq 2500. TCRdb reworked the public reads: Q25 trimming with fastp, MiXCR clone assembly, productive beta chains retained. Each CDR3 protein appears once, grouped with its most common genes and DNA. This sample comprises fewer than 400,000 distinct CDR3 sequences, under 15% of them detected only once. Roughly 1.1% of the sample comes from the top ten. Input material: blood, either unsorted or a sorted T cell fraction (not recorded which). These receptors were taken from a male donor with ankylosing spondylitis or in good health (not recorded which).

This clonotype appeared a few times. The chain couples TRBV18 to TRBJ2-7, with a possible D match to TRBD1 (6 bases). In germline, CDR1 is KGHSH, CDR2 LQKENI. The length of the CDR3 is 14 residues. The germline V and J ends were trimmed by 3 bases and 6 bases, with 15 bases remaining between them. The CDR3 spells CASSPIKQGAEQYF. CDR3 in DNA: TGTGCCAGCTCACCCATCAAACAGGGTGCCGAGCAGTACTTC.

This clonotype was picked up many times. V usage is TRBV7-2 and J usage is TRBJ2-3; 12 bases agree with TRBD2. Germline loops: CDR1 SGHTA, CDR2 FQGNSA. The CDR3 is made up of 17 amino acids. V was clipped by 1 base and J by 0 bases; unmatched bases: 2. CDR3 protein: CASSLGLAGGSTDTQYF. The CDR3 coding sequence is TGTGCCAGCAGCTTAGGGCTAGCGGGGGGGAGCACAGATACGCAGTATTTT.

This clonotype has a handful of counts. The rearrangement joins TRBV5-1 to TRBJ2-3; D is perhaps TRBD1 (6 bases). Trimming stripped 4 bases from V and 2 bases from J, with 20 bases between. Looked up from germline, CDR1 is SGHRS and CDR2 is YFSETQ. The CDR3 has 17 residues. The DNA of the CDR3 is TGCGCCAGCAGCCACCGGACAGCCACTCCCCTCACAGATACGCAGTATTTT. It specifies CASSHRTATPLTDTQYF.

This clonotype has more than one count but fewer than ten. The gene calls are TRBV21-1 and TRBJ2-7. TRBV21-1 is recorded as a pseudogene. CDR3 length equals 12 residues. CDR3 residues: CASRTVPYEQYF. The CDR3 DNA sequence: TGTGCCAGCAGGACGGTCCCCTACGAGCAGTACTTC.

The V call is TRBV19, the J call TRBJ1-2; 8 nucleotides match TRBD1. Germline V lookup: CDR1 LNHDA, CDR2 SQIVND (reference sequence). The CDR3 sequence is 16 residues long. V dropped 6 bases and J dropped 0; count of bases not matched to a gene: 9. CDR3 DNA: TGTGCCAGTAGCCTCGGACAGGGCCGATCTAACTATGGCTACACCTTC. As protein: CASSLGQGRSNYGYTF.

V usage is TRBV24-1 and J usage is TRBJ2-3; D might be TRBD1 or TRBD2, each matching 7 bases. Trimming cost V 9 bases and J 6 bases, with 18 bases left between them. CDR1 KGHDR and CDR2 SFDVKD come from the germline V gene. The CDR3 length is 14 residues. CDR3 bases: TGTGCCACCCCTGGGGAGGGGGCCGGGGATACGCAGTATTTT. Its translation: CATPGEGAGDTQYF.

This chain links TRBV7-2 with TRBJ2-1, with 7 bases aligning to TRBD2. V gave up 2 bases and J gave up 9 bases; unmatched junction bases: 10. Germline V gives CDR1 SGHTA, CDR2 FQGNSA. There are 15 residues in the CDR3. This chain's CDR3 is CASSLRTSVVSEQFF. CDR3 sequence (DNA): TGTGCCAGCAGCTTAAGAACTAGCGTGGTCAGTGAGCAGTTCTTC.

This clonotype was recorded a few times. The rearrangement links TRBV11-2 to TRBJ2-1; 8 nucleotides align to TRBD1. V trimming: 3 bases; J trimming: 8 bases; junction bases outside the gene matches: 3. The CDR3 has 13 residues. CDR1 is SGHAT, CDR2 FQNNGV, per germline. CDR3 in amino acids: CASSLDRVDEQFF. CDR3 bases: TGTGCCAGCAGCTTGGACAGGGTGGATGAGCAGTTCTTC.

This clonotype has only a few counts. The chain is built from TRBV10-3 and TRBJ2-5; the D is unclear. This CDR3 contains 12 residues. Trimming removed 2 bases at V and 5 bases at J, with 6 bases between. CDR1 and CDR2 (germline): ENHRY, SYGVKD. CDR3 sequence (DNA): TGTGCCATCAGTGAGGGGTTGGAGACCCAGTACTTC. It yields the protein CAISEGLETQYF.

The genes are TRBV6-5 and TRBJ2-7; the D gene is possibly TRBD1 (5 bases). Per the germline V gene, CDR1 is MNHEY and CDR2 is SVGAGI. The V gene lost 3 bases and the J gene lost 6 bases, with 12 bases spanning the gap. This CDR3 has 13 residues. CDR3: CASSYQGRTEQYF. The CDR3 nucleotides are TGTGCCAGCAGTTATCAGGGTCGCACCGAGCAGTACTTC.

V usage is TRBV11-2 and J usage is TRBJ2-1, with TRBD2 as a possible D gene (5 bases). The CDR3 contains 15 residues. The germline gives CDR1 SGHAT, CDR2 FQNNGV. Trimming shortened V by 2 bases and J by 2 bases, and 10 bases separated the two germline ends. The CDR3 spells CASSLRTVAYNEQFF. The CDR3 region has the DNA TGTGCCAGCAGCTTAAGGACTGTCGCCTACAATGAGCAGTTCTTC.

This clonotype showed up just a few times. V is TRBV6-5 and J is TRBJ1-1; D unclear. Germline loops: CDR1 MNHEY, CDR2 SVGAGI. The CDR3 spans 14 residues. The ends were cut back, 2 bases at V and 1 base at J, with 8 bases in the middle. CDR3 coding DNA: TGTGCCAGCAGTTACAGGACGGCGAACACTGAAGCTTTCTTT. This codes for CASSYRTANTEAFF.

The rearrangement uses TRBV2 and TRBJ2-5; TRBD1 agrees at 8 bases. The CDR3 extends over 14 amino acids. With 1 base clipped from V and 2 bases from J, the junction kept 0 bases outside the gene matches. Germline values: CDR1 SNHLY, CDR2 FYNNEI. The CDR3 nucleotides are TGTGCCAGCAGTGAAGACAGGGGGCAAGAGACCCAGTACTTC. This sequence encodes CASSEDRGQETQYF.

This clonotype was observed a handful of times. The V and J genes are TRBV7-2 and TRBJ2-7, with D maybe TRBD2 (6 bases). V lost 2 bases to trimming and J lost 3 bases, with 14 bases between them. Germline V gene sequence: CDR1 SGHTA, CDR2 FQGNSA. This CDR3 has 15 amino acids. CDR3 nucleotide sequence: TGTGCCAGCAGCTTACCACGGGCGGGGTTCTACGAGCAGTACTTC. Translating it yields CASSLPRAGFYEQYF.

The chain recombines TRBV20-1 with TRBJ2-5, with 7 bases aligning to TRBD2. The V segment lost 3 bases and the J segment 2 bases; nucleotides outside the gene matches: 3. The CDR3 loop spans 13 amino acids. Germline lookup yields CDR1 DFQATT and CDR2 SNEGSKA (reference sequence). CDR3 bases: TGCAGTGCTAGTGGCGGGGGACAAGAGACCCAGTACTTC. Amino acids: CSASGGGQETQYF.

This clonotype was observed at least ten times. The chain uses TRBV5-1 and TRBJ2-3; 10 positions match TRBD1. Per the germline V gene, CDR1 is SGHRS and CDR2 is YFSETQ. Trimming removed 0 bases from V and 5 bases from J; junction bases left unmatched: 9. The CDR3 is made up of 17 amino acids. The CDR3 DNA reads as TGCGCCAGCAGCTTGGGACAGGGGGCGAAGGCGGGAGATACGCAGTATTTT. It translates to CASSLGQGAKAGDTQYF.

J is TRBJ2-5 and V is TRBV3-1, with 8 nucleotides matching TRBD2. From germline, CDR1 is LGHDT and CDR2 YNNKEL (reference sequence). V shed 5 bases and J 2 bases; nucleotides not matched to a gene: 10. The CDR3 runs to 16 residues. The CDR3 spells CASSATGTRNQETQYF. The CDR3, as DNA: TGTGCCAGCAGCGCCACCGGGACTAGGAATCAAGAGACCCAGTACTTC.

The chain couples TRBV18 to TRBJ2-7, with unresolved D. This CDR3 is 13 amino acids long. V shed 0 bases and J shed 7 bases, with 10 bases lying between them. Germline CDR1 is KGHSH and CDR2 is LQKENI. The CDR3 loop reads CASSPPSLGEQYF. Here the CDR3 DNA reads TGTGCCAGCTCACCACCCAGTTTGGGAGAGCAGTACTTC.

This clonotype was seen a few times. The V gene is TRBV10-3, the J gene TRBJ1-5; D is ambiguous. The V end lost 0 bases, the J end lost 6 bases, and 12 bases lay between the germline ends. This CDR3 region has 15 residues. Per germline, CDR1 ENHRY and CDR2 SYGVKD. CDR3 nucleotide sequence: TGTGCCATCAGTGAGTCATCGGGGTCGGGTCAGCCCCAGCATTTT. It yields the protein CAISESSGSGQPQHF.

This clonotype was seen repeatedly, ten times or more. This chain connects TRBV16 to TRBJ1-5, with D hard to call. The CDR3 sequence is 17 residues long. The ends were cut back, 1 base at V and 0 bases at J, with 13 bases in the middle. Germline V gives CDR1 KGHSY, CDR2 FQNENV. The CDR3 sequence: CASSQFGGYLSNQPQHF. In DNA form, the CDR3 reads TGTGCCAGCAGCCAATTCGGAGGGTACCTTAGCAATCAGCCCCAGCATTTT.

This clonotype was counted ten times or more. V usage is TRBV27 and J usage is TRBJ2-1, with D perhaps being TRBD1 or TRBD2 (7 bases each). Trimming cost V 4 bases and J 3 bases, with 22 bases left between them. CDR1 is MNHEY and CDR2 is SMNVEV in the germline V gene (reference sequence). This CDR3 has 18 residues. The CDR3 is CASSSLRGGPPGYNEQFF. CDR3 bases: TGTGCCAGCAGTTCCCTCAGGGGGGGACCCCCGGGCTACAATGAGCAGTTCTTC.

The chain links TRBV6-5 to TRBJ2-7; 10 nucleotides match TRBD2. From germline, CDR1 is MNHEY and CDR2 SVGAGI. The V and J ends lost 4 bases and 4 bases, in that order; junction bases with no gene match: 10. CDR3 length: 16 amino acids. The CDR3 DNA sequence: TGTGCCAGCAGTTCCATGACGACTAGCGGGCCGTACGAGCAGTACTTC. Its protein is CASSSMTTSGPYEQYF.

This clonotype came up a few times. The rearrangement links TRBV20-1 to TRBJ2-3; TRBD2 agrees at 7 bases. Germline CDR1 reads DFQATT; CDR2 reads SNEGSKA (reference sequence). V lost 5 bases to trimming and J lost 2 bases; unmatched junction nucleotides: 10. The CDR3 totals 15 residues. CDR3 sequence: CSAEDRSGTTDTQYF. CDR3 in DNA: TGCAGTGCTGAAGATAGAAGCGGGACCACAGATACGCAGTATTTT.

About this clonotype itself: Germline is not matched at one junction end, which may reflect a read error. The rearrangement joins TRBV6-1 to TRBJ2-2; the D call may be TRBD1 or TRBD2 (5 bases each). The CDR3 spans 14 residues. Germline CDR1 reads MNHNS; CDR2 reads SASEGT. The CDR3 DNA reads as TGTGCCGGCAGGGAGACTTCCAACACCGGGGAGCTGTTTTTT. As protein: CAGRETSNTGELFF.

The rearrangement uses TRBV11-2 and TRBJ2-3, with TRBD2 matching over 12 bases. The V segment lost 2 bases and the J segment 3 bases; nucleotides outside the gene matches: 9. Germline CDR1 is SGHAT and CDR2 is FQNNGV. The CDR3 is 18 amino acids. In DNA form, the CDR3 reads TGTGCCAGCAGCTTAATCTCCCTAGCGGGGGGGCGGACAGATACGCAGTATTTT. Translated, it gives CASSLISLAGGRTDTQYF.